This entry is about one T cell receptor (beta chain). This specimen comes from a study of blood T cell repertoires in COVID-19. Whole-study context: The United States, Italy and Spain were the sources of the acute and convalescent COVID-19 samples.

Using immunoSEQ multiplex PCR, the repertoire was profiled, and TCRdb retains in-frame clones only, with some absent. The data contain 340,000 or so clones, 80% to 90% of them singletons. This CDR3 comprises 15 residues. In germline, CDR1 is KGHSH, CDR2 LQKENI. The V end lost 5 bases, the J end lost 1 base, and 14 bases lay between the germline ends. This TCR came from a woman aged 40 to 50 with acute COVID-19. Sequencing was carried out using PBMCs or T cells enriched from blood (not recorded which). V usage is TRBV18 and J usage is TRBJ1-1; TRBD1 might be the D (5 bases). CDR3 DNA: TGTGCCAGCTCAGTAACGACAGATCCGAACACTGAAGCTTTCTTT. Translated, it gives CASSVTTDPNTEAFF.